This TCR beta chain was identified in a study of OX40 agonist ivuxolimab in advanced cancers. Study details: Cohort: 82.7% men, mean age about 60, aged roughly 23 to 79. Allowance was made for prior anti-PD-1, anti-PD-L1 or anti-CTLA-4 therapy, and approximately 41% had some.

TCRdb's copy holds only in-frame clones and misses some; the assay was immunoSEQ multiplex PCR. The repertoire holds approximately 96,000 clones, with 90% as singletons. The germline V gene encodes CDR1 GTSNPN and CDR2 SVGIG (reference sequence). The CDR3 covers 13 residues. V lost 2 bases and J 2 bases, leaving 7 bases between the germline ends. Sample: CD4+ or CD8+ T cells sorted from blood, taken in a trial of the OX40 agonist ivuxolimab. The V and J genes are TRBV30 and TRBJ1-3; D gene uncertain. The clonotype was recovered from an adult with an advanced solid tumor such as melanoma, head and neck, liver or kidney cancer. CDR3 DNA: TGTGCCTGGAGTATGGGAACTGGAAACACCATATATTTT. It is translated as CAWSMGTGNTIYF.